This entry describes one T cell receptor beta chain. The antigen is unknown. The sample is drawn from a study of shared clonotypes between healthy human individuals. Whole-study results and caveats: The naive CD4 repertoires of several donors were compared, and approximately 4.7% of clonotypes were shared. Non-shared clonotypes showed lower generation probabilities than clonotypes common to all four donors. There were few donors, and this limited the genetic and exposure-history diversity represented.

This CDR3 comprises 11 residues. Germline CDR1 is MNHEY and CDR2 is SVGAGI. Trimming stripped 6 bases from V and 12 bases from J, with 14 bases between. Method: immunoSEQ multiplex PCR; TCRdb's copy keeps in-frame clones and lacks some. Of hundreds of thousands of clones listed, around 96% are singletons. Positively selected for CCR7, the CD45RO-negative cells used as naive CD8 cells excluded terminally differentiated effector memory CD45RA+ cells. V gene TRBV6-5 combines with J gene TRBJ1-1; D is perhaps TRBD1 (5 bases). This receptor was obtained from a woman aged 30 to 39 in good health. The sample consisted of naive CD8+ T cells sorted from blood. The CDR3: CASRHAPGSFF. CDR3 sequence (DNA): TGTGCCAGCAGACACGCCCCAGGGTCTTTCTTT.